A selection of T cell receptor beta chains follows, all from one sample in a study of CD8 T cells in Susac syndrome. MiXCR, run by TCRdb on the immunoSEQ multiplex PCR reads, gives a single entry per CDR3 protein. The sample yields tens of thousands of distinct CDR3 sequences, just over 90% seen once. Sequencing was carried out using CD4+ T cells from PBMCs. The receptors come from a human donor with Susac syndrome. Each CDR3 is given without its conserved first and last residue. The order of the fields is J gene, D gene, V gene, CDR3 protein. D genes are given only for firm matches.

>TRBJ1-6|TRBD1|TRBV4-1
ASSQRAQGAGNSPLH
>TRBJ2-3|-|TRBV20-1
SAVGGRTDTQY
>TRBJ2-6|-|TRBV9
ASSVVRDGANVLT
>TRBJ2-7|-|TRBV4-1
ASSPWGRATLGTYEQY
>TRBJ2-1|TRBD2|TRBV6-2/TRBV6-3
ASKMGLAGDVNEQF
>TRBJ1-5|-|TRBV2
ASKDALGQPQH
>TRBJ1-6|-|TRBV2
ASSAEAEGGLH
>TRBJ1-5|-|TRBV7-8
ASSPYKNQPQH
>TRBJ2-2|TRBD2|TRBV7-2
ASSLAPLAGYTGELF
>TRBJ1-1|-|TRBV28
ASSTPQLSNTEAF
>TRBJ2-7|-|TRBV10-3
AISEDVYEQY
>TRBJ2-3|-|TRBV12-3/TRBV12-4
ASSLAGTSTDTQY
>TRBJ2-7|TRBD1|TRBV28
ASRVQGAGWSYEQY
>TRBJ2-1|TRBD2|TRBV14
ASSQPGRGTFYNEQF
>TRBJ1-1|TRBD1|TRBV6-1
ASTRDSQGTLAEAF
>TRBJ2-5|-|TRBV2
AAGQTGETQY
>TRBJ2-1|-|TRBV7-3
ASSGTGREQF
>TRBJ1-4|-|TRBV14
ASSQDEGVDEKLF
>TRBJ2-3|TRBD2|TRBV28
ASSLSGLSGAIILSGDTQY
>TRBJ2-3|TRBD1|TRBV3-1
ASSSHGQGPGDTQY
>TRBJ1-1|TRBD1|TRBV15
ATSFRTGLATEAF
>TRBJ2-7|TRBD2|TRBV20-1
SARVTSGSSYEQY
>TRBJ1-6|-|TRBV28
ASRFSTGVNSPLH
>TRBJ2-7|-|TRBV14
ASSQVGSRVYEQY
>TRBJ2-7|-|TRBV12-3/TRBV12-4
ASSRPLYEQY
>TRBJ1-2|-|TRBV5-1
ASSSGSGKYYGYT
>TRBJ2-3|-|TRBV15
ATSRAGTDTQY
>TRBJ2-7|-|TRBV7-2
ASSLIPQTYEQY
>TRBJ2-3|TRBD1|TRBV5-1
ASSLVSGGEDTQY
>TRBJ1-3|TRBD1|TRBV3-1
ASSQNRGSSGNTIY